This T cell receptor (beta chain) was recorded in a study of vaccination effects on CD4 cells after COVID-19. Study conclusions and caveats: Researchers report that only 1 of 255 vaccine-induced clones in healthy vaccinees cross-reacted with common cold coronaviruses.

The CDR3 runs 15 residues. With 4 bases removed from V and 0 bases from J, the gap between germline ends came to 9 bases. The germline CDR1 and CDR2 sequences are LGHDT and YNNKEL (reference sequence). Clones were read by immunoSEQ multiplex PCR, and TCRdb kept only the in-frame ones, dropping some. This table has around 19,000 clones, approximately 72% appearing once. A few counts support this clone. The antigen is undetermined. Expansion with viral peptide pools was applied to antigen-specific CD4+ T cells by the ViraFEST assay prior to sequencing. CD4+ T cell isolation took place after 10 days of culture. Among the vaccine recipients, none had a prior SARS-CoV-2 infection, and nucleocapsid antibodies were negative.

The clonotype originates from a human donor who received a COVID-19 vaccine. The sample in question was CD4+ T cells from PBMCs cultured with HCoV-NL63 spike peptides, obtained before COVID-19 vaccination. The chain employs TRBV3-1 (or the pseudogene TRBV3-2) and TRBJ2-2, with a possible D match to TRBD2 (5 bases). DNA of the CDR3: TGTGCCAGCAGCCCCTACGGGGCGAACACCGGGGAGCTGTTTTTT. Its protein product is CASSPYGANTGELFF.